The rows below give T cell receptor beta chains drawn from one sample of a study of beta chain features in type 1 diabetes. Sequencing used immunoSEQ multiplex PCR; TCRdb keeps in-frame clones, though not all of them. The sample contains 120,000 to 150,000 clones, about 12% of which appear only once. The sequenced sample was central memory CD4+ T cells from blood. These receptors originate from a man between 18 and 35 years old with type 1 diabetes. The CDR3 runs from the conserved cysteine through the conserved F or W. D genes are given only for firm matches. The size entry is marked missing in some rows and otherwise reads once, few, many or a size class.

V: TRBV11-2
size: many
D: .
length: 12
CDR3: CASSTDPNIQYF

V: TRBV28
size: .
D: .
length: 20
CDR3: CASSLFLTKVSTAADYGYTF

V: TRBV2
size: .
D: .
length: 16
CDR3: CASSVGQGKMNTEAFF

V: TRBV6-5
size: few
D: TRBD1
length: 15
CDR3: CASSWRRGRAGELFF

V: TRBV5-1
size: .
D: TRBD1
length: 15
CDR3: CASSFGTGSSQPQHF

V: TRBV7-9
size: few
D: TRBD1
length: 18
CDR3: CASSLALTRDSGNEKLFF

V: TRBV10-3
size: .
D: .
length: 14
CDR3: CAISRDPQGDTQYF

V: TRBV6-6
size: .
D: TRBD1
length: 13
CDR3: CASSSTGGTEAFF

V: TRBV4-1
size: .
D: .
length: 16
CDR3: CASSQAGRLRGETQYF

V: TRBV10-1
size: few
D: TRBD2
length: 16
CDR3: CASSDLQRGGKNIQYF

V: TRBV6-6
size: few
D: .
length: 13
CDR3: CASSRGGNTEAFF

V: TRBV29-1
size: few
D: .
length: 13
CDR3: CSVDETGTYEQYF

V: TRBV6-5
size: few
D: .
length: 13
CDR3: CASSRGFSTEAFF

V: TRBV30
size: .
D: .
length: 10
CDR3: CAWVNTEAFF

V: TRBV28
size: .
D: .
length: 11
CDR3: CASSSQGNLHF

V: TRBV5-6
size: .
D: .
length: 11
CDR3: CASSLGNTQYF

V: TRBV29-1
size: .
D: TRBD1
length: 15
CDR3: CSVAPGQGAGYGYTF

V: TRBV27
size: .
D: .
length: 12
CDR3: CASSFNSYEQYF

V: TRBV7-2
size: .
D: .
length: 14
CDR3: CASSLGGVGTEAFF

V: TRBV27
size: many
D: .
length: 12
CDR3: CASSSRGTEAFF

V: TRBV14
size: .
D: .
length: 14
CDR3: CASSRMLFQETQYF

V: TRBV7-7
size: few
D: .
length: 13
CDR3: CASLAENTDTQYF

V: TRBV7-9
size: .
D: .
length: 17
CDR3: CASSLISGQIRTDTQYF

V: TRBV28
size: .
D: TRBD1
length: 17
CDR3: CASSSPWDRGYDQPQHF

V: TRBV30
size: .
D: .
length: 14
CDR3: CAWKAGVNTDTQYF

V: TRBV18
size: .
D: .
length: 14
CDR3: CATAPGETNTEAFF

V: TRBV9
size: many
D: .
length: 13
CDR3: CASSSSPGNTIYF

V: TRBV30
size: .
D: .
length: 12
CDR3: CAWSRWDTEAFF

V: TRBV4-1
size: few
D: .
length: 17
CDR3: CASSQLDVGFRFGELFF

V: TRBV13
size: few
D: TRBD2
length: 15
CDR3: CASVVAGVNTGELFF

V: TRBV6-6
size: few
D: .
length: 15
CDR3: CASSKRTASTDTQYF

V: TRBV27
size: .
D: TRBD1
length: 13
CDR3: CASQRQGQETQYF

V: TRBV18
size: few
D: TRBD1
length: 14
CDR3: CASSPQGAMDGYTF

V: TRBV25-1
size: .
D: TRBD1
length: 16
CDR3: CASSEYPLGGGGGYTF

V: TRBV29-1
size: .
D: .
length: 11
CDR3: CSGGIYDEQYF

V: TRBV5-6
size: .
D: .
length: 13
CDR3: CASSLQGMDEQFF

V: TRBV30
size: .
D: .
length: 13
CDR3: CAWRPGVGETQYF

V: TRBV30
size: .
D: .
length: 11
CDR3: CAWSPSGGYTF

V: TRBV10-3
size: many
D: .
length: 11
CDR3: CAISQGDTQYF

V: TRBV6-5
size: few
D: .
length: 14
CDR3: CASSYSNGQETQYF

V: TRBV27
size: few
D: .
length: 13
CDR3: CASSTPDVHEAFF

V: TRBV6-5
size: few
D: TRBD1
length: 14
CDR3: CASSWDSSSYEQYF

V: TRBV10-1
size: .
D: .
length: 13
CDR3: CASSDPHSDEQYF

V: TRBV18
size: .
D: .
length: 12
CDR3: CASSPRGETQYF

V: TRBV11-1
size: .
D: .
length: 14
CDR3: CASSTELRNSPLHF

V: TRBV9
size: many
D: .
length: 15
CDR3: CASSPPWGVSDTQYF

V: TRBV2
size: .
D: .
length: 13
CDR3: CASSVDRDNEQFF

V: TRBV28
size: .
D: .
length: 13
CDR3: CASSSEGGETQYF

V: TRBV5-8
size: many
D: .
length: 13
CDR3: CASSTQMGETQYF

V: TRBV6-1
size: few
D: .
length: 16
CDR3: CASSEGGRVTNYGYTF

V: TRBV14
size: many
D: .
length: 13
CDR3: CASSQQGTGELFF

V: TRBV19
size: few
D: .
length: 15
CDR3: CASSMSRSGANVLTF